This T cell receptor beta chain appears in the sequencing data of a study of chemoradiotherapy in HPV16-positive cancers. Whole-study context: Candidate HPV-specific T-cell clones and common TCR motifs came from functional assays in a couple of HPV16-positive patients. Study-wide points: HPV-responsive T-cell expansion during chemoradiotherapy was linked to improved recurrence-free survival in HPV16-positive patients. During treatment, candidate HPV-specific clones and E7-related motifs expanded in tumor.

Repeated repertoire sampling spanned the course of chemoradiotherapy. V shed 4 bases, J shed 1 base, and the junction held 6 bases outside the gene matches. In germline, CDR1 is SGDLS, CDR2 YYNGEE. The CDR3 runs 16 residues. Remarks on this clone: Its antigen is not identified.

The repertoire was sequenced with immunoSEQ multiplex PCR; TCRdb's copy has only in-frame clones and lacks some. The sample includes several thousand clones, approximately 95% of them seen just once. This TCR was sampled from a human donor with HPV-associated anogenital cancer. The sample consisted of tumor tissue, taken from a patient who underwent chemoradiotherapy. The chain joins TRBV9 to TRBJ2-2; 8 positions agree with TRBD2. The CDR3: CASSSQAGVNTGELFF. The CDR3 DNA follows: TGTGCCAGCAGCTCCCAAGCGGGGGTGAACACCGGGGAGCTGTTTTTT.